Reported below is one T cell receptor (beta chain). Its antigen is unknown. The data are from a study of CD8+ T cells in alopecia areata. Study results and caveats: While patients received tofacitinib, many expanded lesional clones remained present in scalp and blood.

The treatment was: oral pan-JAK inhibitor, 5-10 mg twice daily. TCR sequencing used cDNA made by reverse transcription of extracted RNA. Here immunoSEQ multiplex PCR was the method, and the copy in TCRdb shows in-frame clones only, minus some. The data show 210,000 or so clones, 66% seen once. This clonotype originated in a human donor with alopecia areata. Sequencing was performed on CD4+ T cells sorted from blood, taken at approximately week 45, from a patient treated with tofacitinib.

The CDR3 region is CASSPTSGEYNEQFF. As DNA, the CDR3 is TGTGCCAGCAGCCCAACTAGCGGGGAGTACAATGAGCAGTTCTTC. V gene TRBV4-2 combines with J gene TRBJ2-1; 10 nucleotides agree with TRBD2. This CDR3 spans 15 amino acids. Trimming removed 4 bases from V and 4 bases from J; junction bases left unmatched: 4. Per germline, CDR1 LGHNA and CDR2 YNFKEQ.